The 29 T cell receptor beta chains given below trace back to one sample, sequenced in a study. Using its own MiXCR run on the RT-PCR reads, TCRdb lists one record per CDR3 protein. This table has fewer than 800,000 distinct CDR3 sequences, over 12% appearing once. The sample comprised memory CD4+ T cells from blood. The receptors originated from a female donor in good health, serving as a healthy control.

The chain joins TRBV4-3 to TRBJ2-1; 12 bases match TRBD2. Germline trimming cut 4 bases from V and 7 bases from J; bases unmatched to any gene: 11. Germline loops: CDR1 LGHNA, CDR2 YSLEER. The CDR3 runs to 17 residues. Here the CDR3 DNA reads TGCGCCAGCAGCCCTGATCTGACTAGCGGGAGTTGGAATGAGCAGTTCTTC. Its protein product is CASSPDLTSGSWNEQFF.

In its sample, this clonotype was seen many times. The rearrangement uses TRBV7-2 and TRBJ1-1; weak D call: TRBD1 (5 bases). The germline V gene encodes CDR1 SGHTA and CDR2 FQGNSA. The CDR3 covers 13 residues. Deletions cut 6 bases from V and 1 base from J, with 9 bases between. CDR3 sequence reads: CASSFGGNTEAFF. The CDR3 coding sequence is TGTGCCAGCAGTTTTGGGGGGAACACTGAAGCTTTCTTT.

This clonotype was recorded a few times. This chain joins TRBV6-5 and TRBJ1-2; 9 nucleotides line up with TRBD1. The length of the CDR3 is 14 residues. Germline CDR1 is MNHEY and CDR2 is SVGAGI. The V gene end was trimmed by 7 bases and the J gene end by 9 bases; junction bases not matched to a gene: 12. The CDR3 reads CASTIGGDRARYTF. For the CDR3, the DNA is TGTGCCAGCACCATCGGAGGGGACAGGGCCCGCTACACCTTC.

This clonotype was found a few times. The V gene is TRBV15, the J gene TRBJ1-4; TRBD1 aligns across 7 bases. The germline CDR1 and CDR2 sequences are LNHNV and YYDKDF (reference sequence). This CDR3 contains 20 residues. V shed 5 bases and J 0 bases; nucleotides not matched to a gene: 18. This chain's CDR3 is CATSRRDRAFHLATNEKLFF. The DNA of the CDR3 is TGTGCCACCAGCCGCCGGGACAGAGCCTTCCATCTTGCAACTAATGAAAAACTGTTTTTT.

J is TRBJ2-1 and V is TRBV11-2, with no clear D. With 1 base removed from V and 0 bases from J, the gap between germline ends came to 13 bases. Per germline, CDR1 SGHAT and CDR2 FQNNGV. The CDR3 is made up of 17 amino acids. The CDR3 coding sequence is TGTGCCAGCAGCTTAGGTATCGCCGTTAGCTCCTACAATGAGCAGTTCTTC. This sequence encodes CASSLGIAVSSYNEQFF.

This clonotype was seen a handful of times. The genes are TRBV20-1 and TRBJ2-5; 10 bases fit TRBD1. In germline, CDR1 is DFQATT, CDR2 SNEGSKA (reference sequence). With 6 bases clipped from V and 5 bases from J, the junction kept 6 bases outside the gene matches. The CDR3 spans 13 residues. CDR3 in DNA: TGCAGTGCCTATGACAGGGGGCTGGAGACCCAGTACTTC. It specifies CSAYDRGLETQYF.

The genes are TRBV5-1 and TRBJ2-5; 10 bases are shared with TRBD1. The CDR3 runs 15 residues. Germline values: CDR1 SGHRS, CDR2 YFSETQ. Germline trimming cut 4 bases from V and 5 bases from J; bases unmatched to any gene: 8. Here the CDR3 DNA reads TGCGCCAGCAGCATCGACAGGGGGCCCGGGGAGACCCAGTACTTC. It specifies CASSIDRGPGETQYF.

The rearrangement links TRBV2 to TRBJ1-2; D uncertain. Germline CDR1 SNHLY, CDR2 FYNNEI. This CDR3 region has 14 residues. Trimming stripped 7 bases from V and 4 bases from J, with 16 bases between. CDR3: CASTTSGLAYGYTF. CDR3 DNA: TGTGCCAGCACCACCTCGGGCCTAGCCTATGGCTACACCTTC. Complete variable domain (other parts from reference TRBV2 and TRBJ1-2): EPEVTQTPSHQVTQMGQEVILRCVPISNHLYFYWYRQILGQKVEFLVSFYNNEISEKSEIFDDQFSVERPDGSNFTLKIRSTKLEDSAMYFCASTTSGLAYGYTFGSGTRLTVV.

The rearrangement uses TRBV5-6 and TRBJ2-7; 7 positions match TRBD2. Losses at the gene ends were 9 bases for V and 1 base for J; bases not matched to a gene: 13. The CDR3 runs to 15 residues. Germline V gene sequence: CDR1 SGHDT, CDR2 YYEEEE. The CDR3 DNA follows: TGTGCCACTACCCACGGCGGGAGTGGGTCCTACGAGCAGTACTTC. Translation: CATTHGGSGSYEQYF.

V and J are TRBV6-1 and TRBJ2-5, with 12 nucleotides matching TRBD2. The CDR3 has 15 residues. J lost 3 bases, V lost 6 bases, and 5 bases had no gene match. CDR1 and CDR2 (germline): MNHNS, SASEGT. Written as DNA, the CDR3 is TGTGCCAGCAGGAGATCTAGCGGGAGGGAAGAGACCCAGTACTTC. This gives the protein CASRRSSGREETQYF.

This clonotype was found many times. The V and J genes are TRBV10-3 and TRBJ2-7; 9 bases agree with TRBD1. CDR3 length: 13 amino acids. Trimming cost V 6 bases and J 4 bases; bases outside gene matches: 4. Germline loops: CDR1 ENHRY, CDR2 SYGVKD. The chain's CDR3 is CAISRTGDYEQYF. CDR3 DNA sequence: TGTGCCATCAGCCGGACAGGGGATTACGAGCAGTACTTC.

The chain employs TRBV5-1 and TRBJ2-5; 7 bases align to TRBD2. V shed 2 bases and J 3 bases; nucleotides not matched to a gene: 7. The CDR3 contains 15 residues. Germline-derived CDR1 and CDR2 are SGHRS and YFSETQ. CDR3 DNA: TGCGCCAGCAGCTTAACAGGACTAGTCGAAGAGACCCAGTACTTC. Its translation: CASSLTGLVEETQYF.

A few counts support this clonotype. V gene TRBV28 combines with J gene TRBJ2-7; D may be TRBD2 (6 bases). The germline CDR1 and CDR2 sequences are MDHEN and SYDVKM. The CDR3 runs 15 residues. The V gene lost 2 bases and the J gene lost 0 bases, with 11 bases spanning the gap. CDR3 DNA sequence: TGTGCCAGCAGTTTAGAAGGACTAAACTCCTACGAGCAGTACTTC. Translating it yields CASSLEGLNSYEQYF.

This clonotype has a handful of counts. The chain is built from TRBV25-1 and TRBJ2-7, with 9 bases aligning to TRBD2. Losses at the gene ends were 3 bases for V and 6 bases for J; bases not matched to a gene: 9. Germline loops: CDR1 MGHDK, CDR2 SYGVNS. CDR3 length: 15 residues. The CDR3 sequence: CASSDSGRGSVEQYF. CDR3 sequence (DNA): TGTGCCAGCAGTGATAGCGGGAGAGGTTCTGTCGAGCAGTACTTC.

The V gene is TRBV20-1, the J gene TRBJ2-6, with unresolved D. In germline, CDR1 is DFQATT, CDR2 SNEGSKA (reference sequence). CDR3 length: 13 amino acids. Trimming took off 4 bases at V and 6 bases at J, with 10 bases between the two ends. CDR3 nucleotide sequence: TGCAGTGCTATGAAGCCTGTGGCCAACGTCCTGACTTTC. It yields the protein CSAMKPVANVLTF.

Only one count was recorded for this clonotype. The J gene is TRBJ1-1, the V gene TRBV12-3 or TRBV12-4; D perhaps matches TRBD1 (5 bases). V lost 4 bases, J lost 0 bases, and 12 bases lay in between. CDR3 length: 15 amino acids. The CDR3 DNA reads TGTGCCAGCAGTTCCCAGACAGTTCTGAACACTGAAGCTTTCTTT. The encoded protein is CASSSQTVLNTEAFF.

At least ten counts were recorded for this clonotype. The chain links TRBV27 to TRBJ1-3; D gene uncertain. This CDR3 contains 14 residues. Germline V gene sequence: CDR1 MNHEY, CDR2 SMNVEV (reference sequence). V was trimmed by 5 bases and J by 7 bases, leaving 15 bases between them. CDR3 residues: CASSPSGAGNTIYF. CDR3 DNA sequence: TGTGCCAGCAGTCCGAGCGGCGCCGGGAACACCATATATTTT.

This clonotype was recorded a few times. The rearrangement uses TRBV20-1 and TRBJ1-1; 7 bases line up with TRBD1. Germline V lookup: CDR1 DFQATT, CDR2 SNEGSKA (reference sequence). After removal of 5 bases from V and 4 bases from J, the junction contained 7 bases not matched to a gene. This CDR3 region has 13 residues. The CDR3 here is CSAYRGYSTEAFF. CDR3 bases: TGCAGTGCTTACAGGGGTTATAGCACTGAAGCTTTCTTT.

This chain connects TRBV25-1 to TRBJ2-2; D possibly corresponds to TRBD2 (6 bases). Germline-derived CDR1 and CDR2 are MGHDK and SYGVNS. The germline V and J ends were trimmed by 2 bases and 3 bases, with 10 bases remaining between them. This CDR3 has 15 residues. The CDR3 sequence is CASSEPGRDTGELFF. DNA of the CDR3: TGTGCCAGCAGTGAACCCGGGAGAGACACCGGGGAGCTGTTTTTT.

The J gene is TRBJ2-5, the V gene TRBV5-1; 11 bases line up with TRBD1. CDR1 SGHRS and CDR2 YFSETQ come from the germline V gene. The CDR3 runs 15 residues. J gave up 7 bases and V 8 bases, and 13 bases lay outside the gene matches. The CDR3 region has the DNA TGCGCCAGGACGGGACAGGGGGACGTGGTTATGACCCAGTACTTC. It encodes CARTGQGDVVMTQYF. Complete variable domain (other parts from reference TRBV5-1 and TRBJ2-5): KAGVTQTPRYLIKTRGQQVTLSCSPISGHRSVSWYQQTPGQGLQFLFEYFSETQRNKGNFPGRFSGRQFSNSRSEMNVSTLELGDSALYLCARTGQGDVVMTQYFGPGTRLLVL.

In this sample, this clonotype turned up a few times. CDR3: CASSVDAGGPPYEQYF. The CDR3 nucleotides are TGTGCCAGCAGCGTAGATGCGGGAGGGCCCCCCTACGAGCAGTACTTC. The chain carries TRBV9 and TRBJ2-7; 9 positions match TRBD2. Looked up from germline, CDR1 is SGDLS and CDR2 is YYNGEE. V lost 0 bases to trimming and J lost 2 bases; unmatched junction nucleotides: 6. The CDR3 has 16 amino acids.

The chain carries TRBV18 and TRBJ1-5, with D unclear. Per germline, CDR1 KGHSH and CDR2 LQKENI. The length of the CDR3 is 14 residues. The germline V and J ends were trimmed by 2 bases and 0 bases, with 5 bases remaining between them. CDR3 nucleotides: TGTGCCAGCTCACCAGAGCATAGCAATCAGCCCCAGCATTTT. As protein: CASSPEHSNQPQHF.

This rearrangement joins TRBV20-1 to TRBJ2-7, with 7 positions matching TRBD2. The V segment lost 5 bases and the J segment 0 bases; nucleotides outside the gene matches: 13. The CDR3 covers 16 residues. Germline V gene data show CDR1 as DFQATT and CDR2 as SNEGSKA (reference sequence). The CDR3 sequence: CSASDASGGTSYEQYF. The CDR3 bases are TGCAGTGCTTCAGACGCCTCCGGGGGGACCTCCTACGAGCAGTACTTC.

This chain links TRBV7-2 with TRBJ2-3; D is ambiguous. The CDR3 runs to 15 residues. Trimming stripped 5 bases from V and 2 bases from J, with 14 bases between. Per germline, CDR1 SGHTA and CDR2 FQGNSA. The CDR3 nucleotides read TGTGCCAGCAGCGATAGGTCGCCCGACACAGATACGCAGTATTTT. Protein product: CASSDRSPDTDTQYF.

This clonotype was detected a few times. V is TRBV7-9 and J is TRBJ1-1; D gene unclear. Trimming took 8 bases from V and 4 from J, leaving 8 bases between them. Germline lookup yields CDR1 SEHNR and CDR2 FQNEAQ (reference sequence). This CDR3 contains 11 residues. This CDR3 reads CASLAVTEAFF. CDR3 DNA: TGTGCCAGCCTTGCGGTCACTGAAGCTTTCTTT.

V gene TRBV7-9 combines with J gene TRBJ2-5; the D gene is possibly TRBD2 (5 bases). The germline gives CDR1 SEHNR, CDR2 FQNEAQ (reference sequence). The CDR3 spans 12 residues. Trimming removed 3 bases at V and 11 bases at J, with 13 bases between. This CDR3 is CASSFETGIQYF. CDR3 nucleotides: TGTGCCAGCAGCTTTGAGACCGGGATTCAGTACTTC.

The CDR3 region is CASSPLSLKPQHF. The CDR3 coding sequence is TGTGCCAGCAGTCCACTTTCACTGAAGCCCCAGCATTTT. The V call is TRBV28, the J call TRBJ1-5, with D unresolved. The CDR3 has 13 residues. The V and J ends lost 5 bases and 8 bases respectively, with 13 bases between them. CDR1 MDHEN and CDR2 SYDVKM come from the germline V gene.

This clonotype was counted between two and nine times. The rearrangement uses TRBV12-3 or TRBV12-4 and TRBJ2-3; 8 positions agree with TRBD1. The CDR3 is 14 residues long. V shed 3 bases and J 5 bases; nucleotides not matched to a gene: 4. The CDR3 bases are TGTGCCAGCAGTTTCACAGGGGGAGGAGATACGCAGTATTTT. It encodes CASSFTGGGDTQYF.

The gene calls are TRBV27 and TRBJ2-7; D unclear. With 2 bases removed from V and 1 base from J, the gap between germline ends came to 12 bases. This CDR3 is 15 amino acids long. From germline, CDR1 is MNHEY and CDR2 SMNVEV (reference sequence). In nucleotides, the CDR3 is TGTGCCAGCAGTTTAATAGGCCTAGAGTCCTACGAGCAGTACTTC. Its translation: CASSLIGLESYEQYF.